The clone carrying this T cell receptor beta chain occurred a few times. Sequencing was performed with immunoSEQ multiplex PCR; in TCRdb, only in-frame clones are kept and a portion is missing. The data show some 71,000 clones, with just under 90% seen just once and under 20% held by the top ten. This specimen belongs to a study of control samples from healthy donors and cancer patients. V lost 4 bases to trimming and J lost 7 bases; unmatched junction nucleotides: 16. This CDR3 region has 16 residues. Germline V CDR1 and CDR2: SGHDT, YYEEEE. This TCR was recovered from a man aged 55 to 70 with lung cancer. The sample was PBMCs. V usage is TRBV5-6 and J usage is TRBJ1-2, with 7 bases fitting TRBD1. The CDR3, as DNA: TGTGCCAGCAGCCCCCGGGACAGTATTTTATCCTCTGGCTACACCTTC. This encodes CASSPRDSILSSGYTF.